Listed below are T cell receptor beta chains from one sample, sequenced in a study of blood T cell repertoires in COVID-19. The table came from immunoSEQ multiplex PCR; TCRdb's copy has only in-frame clones and leaves some out. The sample consists of fewer than 450,000 clones, roughly 88% of them appearing once. The material sequenced was PBMCs or T cells enriched from blood (not recorded which). These receptors all come from a man aged 18 to 30 who had recovered from COVID-19. Each CDR3 is given with its conserved first and last residue. D genes are given only for firm matches. Expanded clones are given a class, and other clones once, few, many or no size at all.

size: -
J: TRBJ1-4
V: TRBV14
D: -
DNA: TGTGCCAGCAGCCAAGTTAAGGGGCTCGGTGAAAAACTGTTTTTT
CDR3: CASSQVKGLGEKLFF

size: -
J: TRBJ1-2
V: TRBV5-4
D: TRBD1
DNA: TGTGCCAGCAGCCCGACCTGGACAGGGAACGATTATGGCTACACCTTC
CDR3: CASSPTWTGNDYGYTF

size: -
J: TRBJ2-5
V: TRBV24-1
D: -
DNA: TGTGCCACCAGTGACCGACAGTCTGTCCAAGAGACCCAGTACTTC
CDR3: CATSDRQSVQETQYF

size: few
J: TRBJ2-2
V: TRBV28
D: -
DNA: TGTGCCAGCAGTTATAGCGGTTCGAACACCGGGGAGCTGTTTTTT
CDR3: CASSYSGSNTGELFF

size: -
J: TRBJ1-3
V: TRBV7-8
D: -
DNA: TGTGCCAGCAGCTTAGTAGCAGCGCAGATCTCTGGAAACACCATATATTTT
CDR3: CASSLVAAQISGNTIYF

size: -
J: TRBJ1-4
V: TRBV5-1
D: -
DNA: TGCGCCAGCGGACTCAGGGGTGGTGGTGAAAAACTGTTTTTT
CDR3: CASGLRGGGEKLFF

size: -
J: TRBJ1-2
V: TRBV10-3
D: TRBD1
DNA: TGTGCCATCAGTTCCGCCGGGACAGGGAGCTATGGCTACACCTTC
CDR3: CAISSAGTGSYGYTF

size: -
J: TRBJ2-7
V: TRBV7-2
D: TRBD2
DNA: TGTGCCAGCAGCTTAGGGGCGACTAGCGGGGCCTACGAGCAGTACTTC
CDR3: CASSLGATSGAYEQYF

size: -
J: TRBJ1-5
V: TRBV3-1/TRBV3-2
D: -
DNA: TGTGCCAGCAGCCAAACGCACGGGGAAAATAGCAATCAGCCCCAGCATTTT
CDR3: CASSQTHGENSNQPQHF

size: -
J: TRBJ2-7
V: TRBV10-3
D: TRBD1
DNA: TGTGCCACCGGACAGGGAAGGGGCGAGCAGTACTTC
CDR3: CATGQGRGEQYF

size: -
J: TRBJ2-2
V: TRBV2
D: -
DNA: TGTGCCAGCATACCCGATGGCGGAGTCGCGAACACCGGGGAGCTGTTTTTT
CDR3: CASIPDGGVANTGELFF

size: once
J: TRBJ1-2
V: TRBV5-5
D: TRBD1
DNA: TGTGCCAGCATCCCTTATAGGACAGGGAGCTATGGGGACTATGGCTACACCTTC
CDR3: CASIPYRTGSYGDYGYTF

size: -
J: TRBJ1-5
V: TRBV19
D: -
DNA: TGTGCCAGTAGTATAGCAGCGGGTCGCAATCAGCCCCAGCATTTT
CDR3: CASSIAAGRNQPQHF

size: -
J: TRBJ1-1
V: TRBV6-1
D: TRBD1
DNA: TGTGCCAGCAGTGCGCAGGGACAGGGCATTAGTACTGAAGCTTTCTTT
CDR3: CASSAQGQGISTEAFF

size: -
J: TRBJ1-3
V: TRBV2
D: TRBD1
DNA: TGTGCCAGCAGTGAGATGACAGGGGGTGGAAACACCATATATTTT
CDR3: CASSEMTGGGNTIYF

size: -
J: TRBJ2-2
V: TRBV5-6
D: -
DNA: TGTGCCAGCACTTTAGGAGCCTATACCGGGGAGCTGTTTTTT
CDR3: CASTLGAYTGELFF

size: -
J: TRBJ1-1
V: TRBV4-1
D: -
DNA: TGCGCCAGCAGCCACCCCACAGGGAAAGGGAAAGCTTTCTTT
CDR3: CASSHPTGKGKAFF

size: few
J: TRBJ2-7
V: TRBV6-1
D: TRBD2
DNA: TGTGCCAGCAGTGAACGCCGACTAGCGGGACCTCAACAGGGGTACGAGCAGTACTTC
CDR3: CASSERRLAGPQQGYEQYF

size: few
J: TRBJ1-4
V: TRBV27
D: -
DNA: TGTGCCAGCAGTTCTAAAACCCAGGGAGGGCTATGGGAAAAACTGTTTTTT
CDR3: CASSSKTQGGLWEKLFF

size: -
J: TRBJ2-7
V: TRBV27
D: TRBD1
DNA: TGTGCCAGCAGTCTCGGGACAGCCTCAGAGCAGTACTTC
CDR3: CASSLGTASEQYF

size: -
J: TRBJ1-2
V: TRBV28
D: TRBD1
DNA: TGTGCCACCACAGGGGGCTATGGCTACACCTTC
CDR3: CATTGGYGYTF

size: -
J: TRBJ1-1
V: TRBV3-1/TRBV3-2
D: -
DNA: TGTGCCAGCAGCCTTCCCGGACAAAACACTGAAGCTTTCTTT
CDR3: CASSLPGQNTEAFF

size: -
J: TRBJ1-1
V: TRBV6-5
D: TRBD1
DNA: TGTGCCAGCAGTTACTCGGGGACAGTTTACACTGAAGCTTTCTTT
CDR3: CASSYSGTVYTEAFF

size: -
J: TRBJ1-4
V: TRBV9
D: -
DNA: TGTGCCAGCAGCGTAGGGGACTCCCGTGGGAAACTGTTTTTT
CDR3: CASSVGDSRGKLFF